This T cell receptor beta chain was profiled in a study of blood T cell repertoires in COVID-19. Study-wide context: Spain, Italy and the United States supplied samples that represented acute and convalescent COVID-19. Sample material is recorded as cDNA or gDNA derived from T cells, B-cell-depleted T cells, or PBMCs.

This clone showed up just once. Germline CDR1 reads MNHEY; CDR2 reads SVGAGI. Deletions cut 6 bases from V and 2 bases from J, with 13 bases between. The CDR3 is 14 residues long. The data were produced by immunoSEQ multiplex PCR, yet TCRdb's version contains in-frame clones alone and is incomplete. Of more than 25,000 clones in the sample, about 86% are singletons; the top ten hold about 24%. The TCR sequence derives from a human donor with active COVID-19. The donor label of this sample is uncertain. Sequenced input: peripheral blood. The chain employs TRBV6-5 and TRBJ2-5; weak D call: TRBD2 (6 bases). The CDR3 sequence is CASRRLALQETQYF. CDR3 in DNA: TGTGCCAGCAGACGCCTAGCGCTTCAAGAGACCCAGTACTTC.